The clone carrying this T cell receptor beta chain was detected once. The data derive from a study of neoadjuvant nivolumab and ipilimumab in lung cancer. Assay used: immunoSEQ multiplex PCR; TCRdb lists only in-frame clones, some missing. The sample includes 40,000 to 60,000 clones, 80% to 90% seen only once; the top ten take more than 3%. The CDR3 is made up of 15 amino acids. Trimming at V came to 5 bases and at J to 5 bases, leaving 4 bases not matched to a gene. Germline CDR1 reads SEHNR; CDR2 reads FQNEAQ (reference sequence). The V gene is TRBV7-9, the J gene TRBJ2-5; TRBD2 matches 14 bases. The receptor was isolated from an adult with non-small cell lung cancer. Some clones in this sample may be carry-over from other donors' samples. The sequences come from blood, collected before neoadjuvant nivolumab, alone or with ipilimumab. CDR3 in amino acids: CASSTGLAGGETQYF. The CDR3 nucleotides are TGTGCCAGCAGCACAGGACTAGCGGGAGGTGAGACCCAGTACTTC.